The rows below give T cell receptor beta chains drawn from one sample of a study of shared T cell receptors in the human thymus. Assay: immunoSEQ multiplex PCR; the TCRdb copy retains only in-frame clones and omits some. Of roughly 700,000 clones in the sample, around 87% were seen once. The data also belong to a second study, concerning human thymus T cells.

What was sequenced was thymocytes. These receptors all stem from a boy in the first two years of life with a congenital heart defect. Both conserved end residues are part of each CDR3. D genes are given only for firm matches. Only part of the rows carry a size: once, few, many, or a class if the clone is expanded.

d_call clone_size j_call v_call cdr3_nt cdr3_aa
TRBD2 NA TRBJ2-7 TRBV4-3 TGCGCCAGCAGCCAAGTTGAGACTAGCGGATACTACGAGCAGTACTTC CASSQVETSGYYEQYF
NA NA TRBJ2-5 TRBV10-1 TGCGCCAGCAGTGATGTCGGGGAGACCCAGTACTTC CASSDVGETQYF
TRBD1 NA TRBJ2-7 TRBV10-3 TGTGCCATCAGGAGGGACAGGAGCTCCTACGAGCAGTACTTC CAIRRDRSSYEQYF
TRBD2 NA TRBJ2-3 TRBV4-3 TGCGCCAGCAGCCAAGATTTTAGGGCTCCGGGACTAGCGGGGAACACAGATACGCAGTATTTT CASSQDFRAPGLAGNTDTQYF
TRBD2 NA TRBJ2-7 TRBV28 TGTGCCAGCTTCCCTCGCCCGCTAGCGGGTACCGCCTCCTACGAGCAGTACTTC CASFPRPLAGTASYEQYF
TRBD1 NA TRBJ2-3 TRBV30 TGTGCCTGGACCGAAGAACAGGGGACGAGCACAGATACGCAGTATTTT CAWTEEQGTSTDTQYF
TRBD2 once TRBJ2-1 TRBV29-1 TGCAGCACCTCCCGGCTAGCGGGCATTAATGAGCAGTTCTTC CSTSRLAGINEQFF
TRBD1 NA TRBJ1-2 TRBV7-3 TGTGCCAGCAGCTTGAGTGGGGGACAGGGGTCGGACTACACCTTC CASSLSGGQGSDYTF
TRBD1 once TRBJ2-1 TRBV7-9 TGTGCCAGCAGCTTAGGCACAGGGGATGAGCAGTTCTTC CASSLGTGDEQFF
TRBD2 NA TRBJ2-7 TRBV4-2 TGTGCCAGCAGCCAAGATCTAAGGGGACTAGCGGAATACTACGAGCAGTACTTC CASSQDLRGLAEYYEQYF